This paragraph covers one T cell receptor beta chain sequence. Its antigen is unidentified. The data belong to a study of cytomegalovirus exposure and HLA in healthy donors. Germline CDR1 SGHRS, CDR2 YFSETQ. CDR3 length: 14 residues. Trimming took off 1 base at V and 5 bases at J, with 12 bases between the two ends. PCR was performed using 60 Vbeta and 13 Jbeta primers. Libraries were prepared by immunoSEQ multiplex PCR; TCRdb keeps only in-frame clonotypes and omits some of them. The table records more than 85,000 clones, about three quarters of them present only once. Study-level findings and limits: In a later analysis, common viral pathogens appeared linked to several of the most significant clusters. Later analysis demonstrated an association between a missense DCLRE1C variant and TCR beta V- and J-gene trimming.

Sample: PBMCs. This receptor was obtained from a woman in her forties in good health and CMV-seropositive. The chain uses TRBV5-1 and TRBJ2-5; no reliable D call. Written as DNA, the CDR3 is TGCGCCAGCAGCTTGTTCTCGGGTAGGGAGACCCAGTACTTC. Protein sequence: CASSLFSGRETQYF.